These 8 T cell receptor beta chains originate from one sample sequenced in a study of T cells in tumors after PD-1 blockade. Sequencing used immunoSEQ multiplex PCR; TCRdb keeps in-frame clones, though not all of them. The sample contains some 48,000 clones, roughly three quarters of which appear only once. The source was PBMCs, collected before anti-PD-1 treatment. These TCRs come from a human donor with basal cell carcinoma.

This chain uses TRBV19 with TRBJ1-1, with 8 bases identical to TRBD1. The CDR3 has 14 amino acids. J gave up 5 bases and V 6 bases, and 8 bases lay outside the gene matches. CDR1 and CDR2 from the germline V gene are LNHDA and SQIVND (reference sequence). The CDR3 bases are TGTGCCAGTAGGGCAGGGGGCGCTTGGACTGAAGCTTTCTTT. Residues: CASRAGGAWTEAFF.

The J gene is TRBJ1-2, the V gene TRBV10-2; 10 bases are shared with TRBD1. V dropped 6 bases and J dropped 8; count of bases not matched to a gene: 9. The CDR3 extends over 14 amino acids. The germline V gene has CDR1 WSHSY and CDR2 SAAADI. CDR3 coding DNA: TGCGCCAGCAGCCCAGGGACAGGGGTTGGAGGCTACACCTTC. It specifies CASSPGTGVGGYTF.

The gene calls are TRBV23-1 and TRBJ2-5, with 10 bases aligning to TRBD1. TRBV23-1 is an ORF; its function is uncertain. The trim removed 0 bases at V and 2 bases at J, leaving 9 bases unmatched. This CDR3 contains 18 residues. The CDR3 spells CASSQSGTGEPAQETQYF. Here the CDR3 DNA reads TGCGCCAGCAGTCAATCCGGGACAGGGGAGCCCGCACAAGAGACCCAGTACTTC.

Only one count was recorded for this clone. J is TRBJ2-7 and V is TRBV6-5; D assignment may be TRBD1 or TRBD2 (7 bases each). V was pared by 0 bases and J by 2 bases, with 14 bases between. The CDR3 has 16 amino acids. CDR1 MNHEY and CDR2 SVGAGI come from the germline V gene. This chain's CDR3 is CASSYSLRGGTYEQYF. CDR3 DNA sequence: TGTGCCAGCAGTTACTCGCTCAGGGGGGGAACCTACGAGCAGTACTTC.

V is TRBV2 and J is TRBJ1-1, with a possible D match to TRBD1 (5 bases). V was cut by 4 bases and J by 2 bases, with 11 bases left in between. Germline CDR1 is SNHLY and CDR2 is FYNNEI. The CDR3 is 14 residues long. CDR3 residues: CASSGGHGNTEAFF. CDR3 bases: TGTGCCAGCAGTGGAGGACACGGAAACACTGAAGCTTTCTTT.

In its sample, this clone was seen a few times. The J gene is TRBJ1-2, the V gene TRBV5-4; a possible D gene is TRBD1 (6 bases). The CDR3 runs 15 residues. Trimming removed 5 bases from V and 5 bases from J, with 19 bases in between. Germline assignment: CDR1 SGHNT and CDR2 YYREEE (reference sequence). For the CDR3, the DNA is TGTGCCAGCAGTACCAATGGGGGCGCGTGGTATGGCTACACCTTC. This translates into CASSTNGGAWYGYTF.

This chain uses TRBV6-2 or TRBV6-3 with TRBJ1-2; D perhaps matches TRBD1 (5 bases). CDR1 is MNHEY and CDR2 is SVGEGT in the germline V gene. Trimming pared 0 bases from V and 8 bases from J, leaving 19 bases between. The CDR3 has 16 amino acids. The CDR3 sequence: CASSYSTEGPLRGYTF. CDR3 coding DNA: TGTGCCAGCAGTTACTCGACGGAGGGGCCCCTTCGAGGCTACACCTTC.

The CDR3 DNA reads as TGTGCCAGCACTCCCTGGGGGACGTCAAATGAAAAACTGTTTTTT. Amino acid sequence: CASTPWGTSNEKLFF. The chain recombines TRBV2 with TRBJ1-4, with D perhaps TRBD1 (5 bases). This CDR3 is 15 amino acids long. Trimming took 7 bases from V and 5 from J, leaving 17 bases between them. The V gene's germline CDR1 is SNHLY and CDR2 FYNNEI.